This is a list of T cell receptor beta chains from one sample in a study of T cell responses to AZD1222 COVID-19 vaccine. The table came from immunoSEQ multiplex PCR; TCRdb's copy has only in-frame clones and leaves some out. The data show 90,000 to 100,000 clones, about 88% seen once. The sequences come from peripheral blood, collected 28 days after the second AZD1222 dose. The source is an adult who received the AZD1222 COVID-19 vaccine. Each CDR3 is given with its conserved first and last residue. D genes are given only for firm matches. A row's size may be missing; if present it is once, few, many or a size class.

clone size: -
V gene: TRBV5-1
J gene: TRBJ1-6
D gene: -
CDR3 protein: CASSLGGVNNSPLHF
CDR3 DNA: TGCGCCAGCAGCTTGGGAGGGGTGAATAATTCACCCCTCCACTTT

clone size: few
V gene: TRBV5-1
J gene: TRBJ2-7
D gene: -
CDR3 protein: CASREGATYEQYF
CDR3 DNA: TGCGCCAGCAGGGAGGGGGCCACCTACGAGCAGTACTTC

clone size: few
V gene: TRBV12-3/TRBV12-4
J gene: TRBJ1-1
D gene: -
CDR3 protein: CASSLGLGTRTFF
CDR3 DNA: TGTGCCAGCAGTTTGGGTCTAGGTACAAGGACTTTCTTT

clone size: -
V gene: TRBV12-3/TRBV12-4
J gene: TRBJ2-7
D gene: TRBD2
CDR3 protein: CASGRGGAYEQYF
CDR3 DNA: TGTGCCAGCGGGCGCGGGGGAGCCTACGAGCAGTACTTC

clone size: -
V gene: TRBV6-5
J gene: TRBJ1-2
D gene: -
CDR3 protein: CASSPESPYYGYTF
CDR3 DNA: TGTGCCAGCAGTCCCGAGAGTCCCTACTATGGCTACACCTTC

clone size: few
V gene: TRBV15
J gene: TRBJ1-1
D gene: -
CDR3 protein: CATSRDQLRDWAFF
CDR3 DNA: TGTGCCACCAGCAGAGATCAGTTAAGGGACTGGGCTTTCTTT

clone size: -
V gene: TRBV2
J gene: TRBJ2-7
D gene: TRBD1
CDR3 protein: CASIQGQGGPYEQYF
CDR3 DNA: TGTGCCAGCATACAGGGACAGGGGGGGCCCTACGAGCAGTACTTC

clone size: -
V gene: TRBV18
J gene: TRBJ2-6
D gene: -
CDR3 protein: CASSPDSLGSGANVLTF
CDR3 DNA: TGTGCCAGCTCGCCGGACAGCCTAGGCTCTGGGGCCAACGTCCTGACTTTC

clone size: -
V gene: TRBV10-3
J gene: TRBJ2-3
D gene: TRBD2
CDR3 protein: CAISGTSGGARTQYF
CDR3 DNA: TGTGCCATCAGTGGGACTAGCGGGGGGGCGCGGACGCAGTATTTT

clone size: -
V gene: TRBV4-1
J gene: TRBJ2-1
D gene: TRBD2
CDR3 protein: CASSQDVRTSGKDPYNEQFF
CDR3 DNA: TGCGCCAGCAGCCAAGATGTAAGGACTAGCGGGAAGGACCCCTACAATGAGCAGTTCTTC

clone size: -
V gene: TRBV27
J gene: TRBJ2-1
D gene: TRBD2
CDR3 protein: CASRTWTSGGNEQFF
CDR3 DNA: TGTGCCAGCAGGACCTGGACTAGCGGGGGCAATGAGCAGTTCTTC

clone size: few
V gene: TRBV15
J gene: TRBJ2-7
D gene: TRBD1
CDR3 protein: CATSRAGQTYEQYF
CDR3 DNA: TGTGCCACCAGCAGAGCGGGACAGACCTACGAGCAGTACTTC

clone size: -
V gene: TRBV19
J gene: TRBJ2-2
D gene: -
CDR3 protein: CASMRNSEGTGELFF
CDR3 DNA: TGTGCCAGTATGAGAAACAGCGAGGGCACCGGGGAGCTGTTTTTT

clone size: -
V gene: TRBV25-1
J gene: TRBJ2-1
D gene: -
CDR3 protein: CASSVNLGGPFF
CDR3 DNA: TGTGCCAGCAGTGTTAATCTGGGGGGTCCGTTCTTC

clone size: -
V gene: TRBV6-1
J gene: TRBJ1-3
D gene: -
CDR3 protein: CASSEVRGGGNTIYF
CDR3 DNA: TGTGCCAGCAGTGAAGTAAGGGGTGGTGGAAACACCATATATTTT

clone size: few
V gene: TRBV6-5
J gene: TRBJ2-7
D gene: TRBD1
CDR3 protein: CASSRGQSLNYEQYF
CDR3 DNA: TGTGCCAGCAGTCGGGGACAGTCACTCAACTACGAGCAGTACTTC

clone size: -
V gene: TRBV18
J gene: TRBJ1-1
D gene: -
CDR3 protein: CASSGGRSTEAFF
CDR3 DNA: TGTGCCAGCTCAGGGGGTAGGAGTACTGAAGCTTTCTTT

clone size: -
V gene: TRBV7-8
J gene: TRBJ1-2
D gene: -
CDR3 protein: CASSSTTGRVGGYTF
CDR3 DNA: TGTGCCAGCAGTTCTACGACGGGACGAGTTGGAGGCTACACCTTC

clone size: -
V gene: TRBV18
J gene: TRBJ1-1
D gene: -
CDR3 protein: CASSPIGQMNTEAFF
CDR3 DNA: TGTGCCAGCTCACCAATCGGACAGATGAACACTGAAGCTTTCTTT

clone size: few
V gene: TRBV7-7
J gene: TRBJ2-5
D gene: -
CDR3 protein: CASSGTSATGETQYF
CDR3 DNA: TGTGCCAGCAGCGGGACTTCGGCCACGGGGGAGACCCAGTACTTC

clone size: -
V gene: TRBV4-3
J gene: TRBJ2-7
D gene: TRBD2
CDR3 protein: CASSQDRGSIVYEQYF
CDR3 DNA: TGCGCCAGCAGCCAAGATCGCGGGAGTATCGTCTACGAGCAGTACTTC

clone size: -
V gene: TRBV6-5
J gene: TRBJ1-1
D gene: -
CDR3 protein: CASSYSIGLGAEAFF
CDR3 DNA: TGTGCCAGCAGTTACTCGATCGGGTTGGGGGCTGAAGCTTTCTTT

clone size: -
V gene: TRBV6-5
J gene: TRBJ1-2
D gene: TRBD1
CDR3 protein: CASSYSRGPSYGYTF
CDR3 DNA: TGTGCCAGCAGTTACTCAAGGGGGCCCTCTTATGGCTACACCTTC

clone size: -
V gene: TRBV27
J gene: TRBJ1-2
D gene: TRBD1
CDR3 protein: CASSLSVWDRDGYTF
CDR3 DNA: TGTGCCAGCAGTCTTTCCGTTTGGGACAGGGACGGCTACACCTTC

clone size: -
V gene: TRBV12-3/TRBV12-4
J gene: TRBJ2-3
D gene: TRBD2
CDR3 protein: CASRTSADTQYF
CDR3 DNA: TGTGCCAGCCGGACTAGCGCAGATACGCAGTATTTT

clone size: -
V gene: TRBV7-9
J gene: TRBJ2-7
D gene: -
CDR3 protein: CASSFGGTGYEQYF
CDR3 DNA: TGTGCCAGCAGCTTCGGCGGGACGGGTTACGAGCAGTACTTC

clone size: -
V gene: TRBV5-1
J gene: TRBJ1-1
D gene: TRBD1
CDR3 protein: CASRPGQGILNTEAFF
CDR3 DNA: TGCGCCAGCAGACCTGGACAGGGCATTTTGAACACTGAAGCTTTCTTT

clone size: -
V gene: TRBV11-3
J gene: TRBJ2-7
D gene: -
CDR3 protein: CASSPPVSSGTYEQYF
CDR3 DNA: TGTGCCAGCAGCCCCCCCGTTAGTTCCGGTACCTACGAGCAGTACTTC

clone size: -
V gene: TRBV19
J gene: TRBJ1-2
D gene: -
CDR3 protein: CASSEGGPSRGYTF
CDR3 DNA: TGTGCCAGTAGTGAAGGCGGGCCATCTAGGGGCTACACCTTC

clone size: -
V gene: TRBV7-2
J gene: TRBJ1-2
D gene: -
CDR3 protein: CASSQTGGLYTNYGYTF
CDR3 DNA: TGTGCCAGCAGCCAAACTGGGGGCCTTTATACCAACTATGGCTACACCTTC

clone size: -
V gene: TRBV18
J gene: TRBJ1-2
D gene: TRBD1
CDR3 protein: CASSRGTGQANYGYTF
CDR3 DNA: TGTGCCAGCTCACGCGGGACAGGGCAAGCTAACTATGGCTACACCTTC

clone size: -
V gene: TRBV19
J gene: TRBJ1-1
D gene: -
CDR3 protein: CATQQGLENTEAFF
CDR3 DNA: TGTGCCACTCAACAAGGACTGGAGAACACTGAAGCTTTCTTT

clone size: -
V gene: TRBV18
J gene: TRBJ1-2
D gene: TRBD1
CDR3 protein: CASSPIVGQGGGYTF
CDR3 DNA: TGTGCCAGCTCACCGATCGTGGGACAGGGAGGAGGCTACACCTTC

clone size: -
V gene: TRBV5-1
J gene: TRBJ1-6
D gene: -
CDR3 protein: CASSQGINTGGSYNSPLHF
CDR3 DNA: TGCGCCAGCAGCCAAGGGATAAATACAGGTGGCTCCTATAATTCACCCCTCCACTTT

clone size: -
V gene: TRBV7-9
J gene: TRBJ2-7
D gene: -
CDR3 protein: CASSLARPSSYEQYF
CDR3 DNA: TGTGCCAGCAGCTTAGCCAGGCCGAGCTCCTACGAGCAGTACTTC

clone size: -
V gene: TRBV6-5
J gene: TRBJ1-2
D gene: -
CDR3 protein: CASSYPQGGDYGYTF
CDR3 DNA: TGTGCCAGCAGTTACCCGCAGGGTGGGGACTATGGCTACACCTTC

clone size: -
V gene: TRBV6-6
J gene: TRBJ1-3
D gene: TRBD1
CDR3 protein: CASRDDRVGNTIYF
CDR3 DNA: TGTGCCAGCAGAGACGACAGGGTGGGAAACACCATATATTTT

clone size: -
V gene: TRBV7-7
J gene: TRBJ2-3
D gene: -
CDR3 protein: CASSVGQSTDTQYF
CDR3 DNA: TGTGCCAGCAGCGTCGGACAGAGCACAGATACGCAGTATTTT

clone size: -
V gene: TRBV2
J gene: TRBJ1-5
D gene: -
CDR3 protein: CASSEEARARNQPQHF
CDR3 DNA: TGTGCCAGCAGTGAAGAAGCCCGGGCACGAAATCAGCCCCAGCATTTT

clone size: -
V gene: TRBV7-8
J gene: TRBJ1-2
D gene: -
CDR3 protein: CASSFGGGYGYTF
CDR3 DNA: TGTGCCAGCAGCTTTGGGGGAGGCTATGGCTACACCTTC

clone size: -
V gene: TRBV18
J gene: TRBJ1-2
D gene: TRBD1
CDR3 protein: CASSTGQGRGGYTF
CDR3 DNA: TGTGCCAGCTCAACGGGACAGGGGAGAGGTGGCTACACCTTC